The clone carrying this TCR beta chain was observed a handful of times. What it binds is unknown. Primed by a sample-barcoded 5' primer and a J-beta primer mix, a second PCR proceeded for about 6 to 11 cycles. Each cDNA molecule, via a template-switch adaptor with 12 random nucleotides, was tagged. The yield of each sample was at least 3 million CDR3-containing paired-end reads. TCRdb called the 5' RACE reads again in MiXCR, with one record for every CDR3 protein. The table has about 640,000 distinct CDR3 sequences, about 54% seen once. Germline lookup yields CDR1 LNHNV and CDR2 YYDKDF (reference sequence). Trimming cost V 2 bases and J 6 bases; bases outside gene matches: 10. This CDR3 is 16 amino acids long. This sample is part of a study of blood T cells in healthy people across ages. General study points: Long-lived donors had more naive CD4+ cells and higher diversity than aged donors.

The chain combines TRBV15 with TRBJ2-3, with 8 nucleotides matching TRBD1. The sequence was obtained from a man aged 55 to 69 in good health. The sample was blood. CDR3: CATSRKSGTGSDTQYF. The CDR3 DNA reads TGTGCCACCAGCAGAAAATCCGGGACAGGCTCCGATACGCAGTATTTT.